This T cell receptor (beta chain) was captured in a study of T cells in Graves' hyperthyroidism and ophthalmopathy. This clonotype was picked up many times. Regions amplified from RNA transcripts were the TCR beta CDR3 regions. HTBI primers were used for first-round RT-PCR of the TCR CDR3. Via MiXCR, TCRdb re-called the multiplex PCR reads, giving one row per CDR3 protein. The table includes about 250,000 distinct CDR3 sequences, around 25% detected once. The CDR3 runs 14 residues. In germline, CDR1 is SGDLS, CDR2 YYNGEE. V shed 0 bases and J 8 bases; nucleotides not matched to a gene: 4. This chain links TRBV9 with TRBJ2-2; 7 bases are shared with TRBD1. Sequenced input: blood. The sequence came from a woman between 40 and 55 years old with Graves' ophthalmopathy. For the CDR3, the DNA is TGTGCCAGCAGCGTAGGAGGGGGCCTGGGGGAGCTGTTTTTT. Amino acid sequence: CASSVGGGLGELFF.